This T cell receptor (beta chain) was observed in a study of cytomegalovirus exposure and HLA in healthy donors. Study-level findings and limits: The study recorded 150 to 200 TCR beta chains that were cytomegalovirus-associated. Being indistinguishable, some V segments were excluded, TRBV6-2 and TRBV6-3 among them. Association of a missense DCLRE1C variant with TCR beta V- and J-gene trimming was reported in a later analysis.

With regard to this clone: Its antigen is not identified.

Per germline, CDR1 LNHDA and CDR2 SQIVND (reference sequence). The CDR3 extends over 14 amino acids. The V end was cut by 1 base, the J end by 4 bases, with 10 bases between. Donors sampled were nominally healthy, though unrecorded immune exposures were likely. Primers included in the PCR were 60 Vbeta and 13 Jbeta primers. The repertoire was sequenced with immunoSEQ multiplex PCR; TCRdb's copy has only in-frame clones and lacks some. The table shows about 100,000 clones, with 65% to 85% occurring only once. The specimen was PBMCs. V and J are TRBV19 and TRBJ1-2; perhaps TRBD1 as D (5 bases). The sequence came from a middle-aged man in good health and CMV-seropositive. CDR3 loop: CASSIGTMVYGYTF. In DNA form, the CDR3 reads TGTGCCAGTAGTATAGGGACAATGGTCTATGGCTACACCTTC. The variable domain in full, with the rest retrieved from reference TRBV19 and TRBJ1-2, is DGGITQSPKYLFRKEGQNVTLSCEQNLNHDAMYWYRQDPGQGLRLIYYSQIVNDFQKGDIAEGYSVSREKKESFPLTVTSAQKNPTAFYLCASSIGTMVYGYTFGSGTRLTVV.